This T cell receptor (beta chain) was sequenced for a study of T cells after yellow fever vaccination. At the level of the study: Fractions of low cell number were prepared using SMART-Seq v4 Ultra Low Input.

Study conclusions and caveats: A faster peak, day 5 versus 15, was reached by the weaker secondary response. Post-booster samples contained most primary-vaccination clones (approximately 95% CD4, roughly 88% CD8).

TCRdb independently ran MiXCR on the 5' RACE reads; one entry per CDR3 protein. The sample records some 420,000 distinct CDR3 sequences, approximately 18% being singletons. Germline lookup yields CDR1 SNHLY and CDR2 FYNNEI. The CDR3 spans 14 residues. V was cut by 8 bases and J by 4 bases, with 18 bases left in between. This clonotype was detected only a few times. Its antigen is unknown. The sequencing here drew on PBMCs, taken before the yellow fever booster vaccination. This chain connects TRBV2 to TRBJ2-7; D is perhaps TRBD2 (6 bases). The TCR was taken from a man between 18 and 29 years old who received the YFV17D yellow fever vaccine. CDR3 in DNA: TGTGCCAGCGCGGGGAGTGGAAGGTTTTACGAGCAGTACGTC. This codes for CASAGSGRFYEQYV.